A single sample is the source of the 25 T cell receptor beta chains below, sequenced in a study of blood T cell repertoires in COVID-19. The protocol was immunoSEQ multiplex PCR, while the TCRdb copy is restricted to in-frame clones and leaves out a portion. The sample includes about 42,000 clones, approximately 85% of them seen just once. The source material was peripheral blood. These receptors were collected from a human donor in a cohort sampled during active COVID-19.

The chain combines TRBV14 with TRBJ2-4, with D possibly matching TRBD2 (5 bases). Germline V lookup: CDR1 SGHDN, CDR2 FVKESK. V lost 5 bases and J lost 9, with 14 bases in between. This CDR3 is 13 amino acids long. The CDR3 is CASSAAVRGIQYF. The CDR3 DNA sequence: TGTGCCAGCAGCGCAGCGGTTCGGGGCATTCAGTACTTC.

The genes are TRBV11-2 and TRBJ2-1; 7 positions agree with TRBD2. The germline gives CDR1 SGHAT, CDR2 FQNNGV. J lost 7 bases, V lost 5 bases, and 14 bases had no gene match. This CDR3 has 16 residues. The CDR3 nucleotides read TGTGCCAGCAGCCCTCCAGGGACTATAAGGCCGAATGAGCAGTTCTTC. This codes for CASSPPGTIRPNEQFF. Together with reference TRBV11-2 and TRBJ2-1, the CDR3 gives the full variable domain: EAGVAQSPRYKIIEKRQSVAFWCNPISGHATLYWYQQILGQGPKLLIQFQNNGVVDDSQLPKDRFSAERLKGVDSTLKIQPAKLEDSAVYLCASSPPGTIRPNEQFFGPGTRLTVL.

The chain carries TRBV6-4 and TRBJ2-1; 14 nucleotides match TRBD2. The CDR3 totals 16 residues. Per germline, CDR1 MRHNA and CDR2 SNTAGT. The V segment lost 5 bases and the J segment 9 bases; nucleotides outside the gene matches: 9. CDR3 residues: CASSRLAGGALVEQFF. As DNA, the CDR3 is TGTGCCAGCAGTCGACTAGCGGGGGGGGCCTTGGTTGAGCAGTTCTTC.

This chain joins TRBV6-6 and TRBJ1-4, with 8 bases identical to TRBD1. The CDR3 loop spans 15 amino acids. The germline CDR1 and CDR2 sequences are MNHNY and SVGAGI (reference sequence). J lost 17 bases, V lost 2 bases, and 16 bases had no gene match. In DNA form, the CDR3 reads TGTGCCAGCAGTTACGCCCGGGACAGGCGGCGTAGATCTTTTTTT. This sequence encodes CASSYARDRRRRSFF.

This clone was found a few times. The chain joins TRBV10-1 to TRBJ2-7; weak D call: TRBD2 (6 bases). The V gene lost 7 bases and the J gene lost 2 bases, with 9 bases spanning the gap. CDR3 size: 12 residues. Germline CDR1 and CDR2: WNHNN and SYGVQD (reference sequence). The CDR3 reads CASIGGAYEQYF. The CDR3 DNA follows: TGCGCCAGCATAGGCGGGGCCTACGAGCAGTACTTC.

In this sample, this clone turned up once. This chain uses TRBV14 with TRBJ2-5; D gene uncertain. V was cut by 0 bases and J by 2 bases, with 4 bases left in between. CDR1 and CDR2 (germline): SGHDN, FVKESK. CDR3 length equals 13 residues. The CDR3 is CASSQEQQETQYF. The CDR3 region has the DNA TGTGCCAGCAGCCAAGAACAGCAAGAGACCCAGTACTTC. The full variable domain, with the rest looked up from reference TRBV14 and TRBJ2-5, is EAGVTQFPSHSVIEKGQTVTLRCDPISGHDNLYWYRRVMGKEIKFLLHFVKESKQDESGMPNNRFLAERTGGTYSTLKVQPAELEDSGVYFCASSQEQQETQYFGPGTRLLVL.

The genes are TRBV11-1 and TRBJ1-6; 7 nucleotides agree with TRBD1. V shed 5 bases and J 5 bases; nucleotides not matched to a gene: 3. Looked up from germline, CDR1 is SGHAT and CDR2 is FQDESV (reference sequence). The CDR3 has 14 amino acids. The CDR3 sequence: CASSHRGNNSPLHF. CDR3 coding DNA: TGTGCCAGCAGCCACAGGGGAAATAATTCACCCCTCCACTTT.

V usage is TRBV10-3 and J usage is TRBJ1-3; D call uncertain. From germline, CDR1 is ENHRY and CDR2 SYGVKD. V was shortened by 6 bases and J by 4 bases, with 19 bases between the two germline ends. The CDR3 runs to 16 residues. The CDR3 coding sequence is TGTGCCATCAGCGACGTCGGGAGTTCGATCGGAAACACCATATATTTT. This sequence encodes CAISDVGSSIGNTIYF.

The CDR3 DNA follows: TGTGCCAGCAGCCCAGGGACAGCCTACGAGCAGTACTTC. Amino acid sequence: CASSPGTAYEQYF. This chain joins TRBV5-6 and TRBJ2-7, with 7 positions matching TRBD1. CDR1 is SGHDT, CDR2 YYEEEE, per germline. There are 13 residues in the CDR3. Trimming at V came to 4 bases and at J to 2 bases, leaving 3 bases not matched to a gene. The whole variable domain, filled in from reference TRBV5-6 and TRBJ2-7, reads DAGVTQSPTHLIKTRGQQVTLRCSPKSGHDTVSWYQQALGQGPQFIFQYYEEEERQRGNFPDRFSGHQFPNYSSELNVNALLLGDSALYLCASSPGTAYEQYFGPGTRLTVT.

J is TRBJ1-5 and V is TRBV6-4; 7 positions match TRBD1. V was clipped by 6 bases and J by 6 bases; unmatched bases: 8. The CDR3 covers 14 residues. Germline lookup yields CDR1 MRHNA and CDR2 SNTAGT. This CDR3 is CASSGGTVPQPQHF. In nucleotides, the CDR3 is TGTGCCAGCAGCGGCGGGACAGTACCTCAGCCCCAGCATTTT.

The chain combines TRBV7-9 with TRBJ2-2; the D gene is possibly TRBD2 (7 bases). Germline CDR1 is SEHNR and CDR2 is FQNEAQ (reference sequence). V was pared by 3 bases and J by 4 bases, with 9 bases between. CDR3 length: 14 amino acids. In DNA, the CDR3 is TGTGCCAGCAGCTTTGGGGGGGCCACCGGGGAGCTGTTTTTT. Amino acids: CASSFGGATGELFF.

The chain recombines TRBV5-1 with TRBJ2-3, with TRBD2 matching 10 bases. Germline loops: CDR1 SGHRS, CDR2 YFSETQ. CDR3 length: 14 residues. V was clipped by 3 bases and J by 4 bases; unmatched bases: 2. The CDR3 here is CASSSGTSADTQYF. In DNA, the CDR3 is TGCGCCAGCAGCTCGGGGACTAGCGCAGATACGCAGTATTTT.

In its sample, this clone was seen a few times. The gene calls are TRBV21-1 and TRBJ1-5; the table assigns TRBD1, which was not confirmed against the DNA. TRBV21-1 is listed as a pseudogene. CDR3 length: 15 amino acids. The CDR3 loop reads CASSPRTGGAWPQHF. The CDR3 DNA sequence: TGTGCCAGCAGCCCCCGGACAGGGGGGGCTTGGCCCCAGCATTTT.

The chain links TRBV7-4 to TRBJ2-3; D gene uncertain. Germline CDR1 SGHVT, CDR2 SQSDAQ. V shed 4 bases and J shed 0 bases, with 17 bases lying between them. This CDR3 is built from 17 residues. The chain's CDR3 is CASSSPGSGPSTDTQYF. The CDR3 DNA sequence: TGTGCCAGCAGCTCCCCGGGTTCCGGCCCTAGCACAGATACGCAGTATTTT.

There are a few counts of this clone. CDR3 in amino acids: CASSDGLRTGDYEQYF. The CDR3 DNA reads TGCGCCAGCAGCGACGGACTTAGGACAGGGGACTACGAGCAGTACTTC. The J gene is TRBJ2-7, the V gene TRBV4-1; the match to TRBD1 covers 9 bases. This CDR3 region has 16 residues. V gave up 5 bases and J gave up 3 bases; unmatched junction bases: 11. Looked up from germline, CDR1 is MGHRA and CDR2 is YSYEKL.

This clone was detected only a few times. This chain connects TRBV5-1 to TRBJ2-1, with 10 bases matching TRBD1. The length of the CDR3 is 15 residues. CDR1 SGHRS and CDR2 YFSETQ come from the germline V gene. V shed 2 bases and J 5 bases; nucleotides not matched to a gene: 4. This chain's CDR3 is CASSFGQGGHNEQFF. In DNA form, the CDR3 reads TGCGCCAGCAGCTTCGGACAGGGGGGACACAATGAGCAGTTCTTC.

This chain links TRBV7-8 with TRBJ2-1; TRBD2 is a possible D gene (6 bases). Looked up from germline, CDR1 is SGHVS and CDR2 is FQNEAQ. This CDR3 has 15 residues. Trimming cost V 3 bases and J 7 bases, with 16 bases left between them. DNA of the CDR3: TGTGCCAGCAGCTTCCTAGAGACTAGTAGAAATGAGCAGTTCTTC. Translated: CASSFLETSRNEQFF.

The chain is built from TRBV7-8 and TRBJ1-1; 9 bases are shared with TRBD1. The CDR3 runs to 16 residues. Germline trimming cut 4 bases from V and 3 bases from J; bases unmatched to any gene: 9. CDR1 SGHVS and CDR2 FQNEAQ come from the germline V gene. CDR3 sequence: CASSSSRTGAYTEAFF. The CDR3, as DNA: TGTGCCAGCAGCTCCAGCCGGACAGGGGCATACACTGAAGCTTTCTTT. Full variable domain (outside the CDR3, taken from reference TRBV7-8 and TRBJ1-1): GAGVSQSPRYKVAKRGQDVALRCDPISGHVSLFWYQQALGQGPEFLTYFQNEAQLDKSGLPSDRFFAERPEGSVSTLKIQRTQQEDSAVYLCASSSSRTGAYTEAFFGQGTRLTVV.

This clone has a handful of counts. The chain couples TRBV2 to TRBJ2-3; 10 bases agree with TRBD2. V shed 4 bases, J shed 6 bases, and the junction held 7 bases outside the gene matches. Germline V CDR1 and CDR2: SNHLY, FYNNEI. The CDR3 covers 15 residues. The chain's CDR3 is CASSAQLAGVDTQYF. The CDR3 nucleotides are TGTGCCAGCAGTGCCCAGCTAGCGGGGGTGGATACGCAGTATTTT. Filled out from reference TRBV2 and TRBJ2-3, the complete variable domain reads EPEVTQTPSHQVTQMGQEVILRCVPISNHLYFYWYRQILGQKVEFLVSFYNNEISEKSEIFDDQFSVERPDGSNFTLKIRSTKLEDSAMYFCASSAQLAGVDTQYFGPGTRLTVL.

The CDR3 reads CASSLVGGAPYEQYF. The CDR3 nucleotides read TGTGCCAGCAGCTTGGTGGGCGGGGCTCCCTACGAGCAGTACTTC. The chain joins TRBV5-6 to TRBJ2-7; a weak D match, TRBD2 (6 bases). This CDR3 has 15 amino acids. Germline V lookup: CDR1 SGHDT, CDR2 YYEEEE. V was shortened by 0 bases and J by 2 bases, with 12 bases between the two germline ends.

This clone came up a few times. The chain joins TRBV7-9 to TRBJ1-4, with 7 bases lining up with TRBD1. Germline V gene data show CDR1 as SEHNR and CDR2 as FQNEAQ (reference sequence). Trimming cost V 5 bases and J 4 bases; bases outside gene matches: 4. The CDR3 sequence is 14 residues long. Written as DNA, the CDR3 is TGTGCCAGCAGCCCCACAGGGGTTAATGAAAAACTGTTTTTT. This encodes CASSPTGVNEKLFF.

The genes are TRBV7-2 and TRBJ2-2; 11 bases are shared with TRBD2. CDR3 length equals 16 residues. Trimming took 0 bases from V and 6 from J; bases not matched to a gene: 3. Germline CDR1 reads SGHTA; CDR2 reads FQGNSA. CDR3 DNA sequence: TGTGCCAGCAGCTTAGCTTCTAGCGGGGGGTCCGGGGAGCTGTTTTTT. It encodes CASSLASSGGSGELFF. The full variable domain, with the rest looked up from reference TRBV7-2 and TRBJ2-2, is GAGVSQSPSNKVTEKGKDVELRCDPISGHTALYWYRQSLGQGLEFLIYFQGNSAPDKSGLPSDRFSAERTGGSVSTLTIQRTQQEDSAVYLCASSLASSGGSGELFFGEGSRLTVL.

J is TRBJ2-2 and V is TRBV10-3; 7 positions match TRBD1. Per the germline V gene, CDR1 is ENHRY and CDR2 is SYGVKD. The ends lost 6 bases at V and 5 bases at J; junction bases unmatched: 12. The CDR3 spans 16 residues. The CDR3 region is CAIRTDRVGLTGELFF. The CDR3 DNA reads TGTGCCATCAGAACCGACAGGGTCGGGTTAACCGGGGAGCTGTTTTTT.

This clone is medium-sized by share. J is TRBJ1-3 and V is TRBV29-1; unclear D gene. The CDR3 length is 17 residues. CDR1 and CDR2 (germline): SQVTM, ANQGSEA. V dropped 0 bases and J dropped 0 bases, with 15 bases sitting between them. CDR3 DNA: TGCAGCGTTGAAGATCCCGAGGGTTCGACCTCTGGAAACACCATATATTTT. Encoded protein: CSVEDPEGSTSGNTIYF.

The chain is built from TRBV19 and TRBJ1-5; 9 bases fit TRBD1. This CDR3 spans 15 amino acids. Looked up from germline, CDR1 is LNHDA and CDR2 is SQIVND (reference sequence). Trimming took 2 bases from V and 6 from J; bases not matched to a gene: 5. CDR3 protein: CASSIQDRGGQPQHF. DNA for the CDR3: TGTGCCAGTAGTATACAGGACAGGGGCGGTCAGCCCCAGCATTTT. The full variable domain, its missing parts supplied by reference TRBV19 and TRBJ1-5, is DGGITQSPKYLFRKEGQNVTLSCEQNLNHDAMYWYRQDPGQGLRLIYYSQIVNDFQKGDIAEGYSVSREKKESFPLTVTSAQKNPTAFYLCASSIQDRGGQPQHFGDGTRLSIL.